The 22 T cell receptor beta chains in this list originate from one sample, sequenced in a study of blood T cell repertoires in COVID-19. Sequencing was performed with immunoSEQ multiplex PCR; in TCRdb, only in-frame clones are kept and a portion is missing. The data show about 200,000 clones, around nine tenths seen once. Sequencing used PBMCs or T cells enriched from blood (not recorded which). The receptors derive from a woman in her thirties who had been exposed to COVID-19.

The V call is TRBV19, the J call TRBJ1-5; TRBD1 might be the D (6 bases). The CDR3 is 14 residues long. Trimming stripped 4 bases from V and 7 bases from J, with 14 bases between. CDR1 is LNHDA, CDR2 SQIVND, per germline (reference sequence). The CDR3 nucleotides are TGTGCCAGTAGTACAACAGGGTTAGGGCAGCCCCAGCATTTT. Translated: CASSTTGLGQPQHF.

The chain employs TRBV6-1 and TRBJ1-5; tentative D call: TRBD1 (5 bases). Trimming stripped 3 bases from V and 3 bases from J, with 12 bases between. Germline CDR1 is MNHNS and CDR2 is SASEGT. The CDR3 has 15 residues. The CDR3 loop reads CASSDAGQYNQPQHF. The CDR3 DNA sequence: TGTGCCAGCAGTGATGCGGGGCAGTACAATCAGCCCCAGCATTTT.

The chain joins TRBV30 to TRBJ1-6, with D perhaps matching TRBD1 (5 bases). CDR3 length equals 15 residues. Trimming shortened V by 0 bases and J by 10 bases, and 16 bases separated the two germline ends. The germline CDR1 and CDR2 sequences are GTSNPN and SVGIG (reference sequence). The CDR3 is CAWSVKIGRGSPLHF. As DNA, the CDR3 is TGTGCCTGGAGTGTAAAGATCGGACGGGGGTCACCCCTCCACTTT.

This chain links TRBV11-3 with TRBJ2-2; TRBD1 is a possible D gene (5 bases). V was shortened by 5 bases and J by 6 bases, with 13 bases between the two germline ends. CDR3 length equals 14 residues. The germline V gene encodes CDR1 SGHNT and CDR2 YENEEA. As DNA, the CDR3 is TGTGCCAGCAGCACTGGGGCCCGGGCCGGGGAGCTGTTTTTT. Translating gives CASSTGARAGELFF.

The CDR3 sequence is CASSFPGQLEKLFF. The CDR3, as DNA: TGTGCCAGCAGTTTCCCGGGACAGCTCGAAAAACTGTTTTTT. This rearrangement joins TRBV28 to TRBJ1-4, with 7 nucleotides matching TRBD1. The germline CDR1 and CDR2 sequences are MDHEN and SYDVKM. V shed 3 bases and J 8 bases; nucleotides not matched to a gene: 6. The CDR3 length is 14 residues.

The gene calls are TRBV4-2 and TRBJ2-1; 11 bases map to TRBD2. Germline lookup yields CDR1 LGHNA and CDR2 YNFKEQ. V was pared by 1 base and J by 8 bases, with 4 bases of the junction left unmatched. The CDR3 has 15 residues. The CDR3 coding sequence is TGTGCCAGCAGCCAAGGGACTAGCGGGTCCGATGAGCAGTTCTTC. Its protein product is CASSQGTSGSDEQFF.

This clone was seen just once. The genes are TRBV11-2 and TRBJ1-1; D possibly corresponds to TRBD1 (5 bases). The CDR3 covers 15 residues. Trimming cost V 3 bases and J 4 bases, with 15 bases left between them. Germline CDR1 reads SGHAT; CDR2 reads FQNNGV. CDR3 in DNA: TGTGCCAGCAGCTTCAGGCAGGGTGGGCGCACTGAAGCTTTCTTT. It translates to CASSFRQGGRTEAFF.

The chain employs TRBV5-4 and TRBJ2-5; TRBD2 matches at 8 bases. The germline CDR1 and CDR2 sequences are SGHNT and YYREEE (reference sequence). There are 15 residues in the CDR3. V was pared by 1 base and J by 4 bases, with 6 bases of the junction left unmatched. Written as DNA, the CDR3 is TGTGCCAGCAGCTTGAGGACGGGGGGGAGAGAGACCCAGTACTTC. Translated, it gives CASSLRTGGRETQYF.

The chain's CDR3 is CAISETVVRNSPLHF. The CDR3 coding sequence is TGTGCCATCAGTGAGACAGTAGTCCGGAATTCACCCCTCCACTTT. This rearrangement joins TRBV10-3 to TRBJ1-6; D is undetermined. Germline loops: CDR1 ENHRY, CDR2 SYGVKD. This CDR3 region has 15 residues. Trimming shortened V by 2 bases and J by 7 bases, and 12 bases separated the two germline ends.

This chain uses TRBV2 with TRBJ2-7; 7 bases are a match to TRBD1. The CDR3 is made up of 16 amino acids. The germline CDR1 and CDR2 sequences are SNHLY and FYNNEI. V shed 2 bases and J 7 bases; nucleotides not matched to a gene: 14. In DNA form, the CDR3 reads TGTGCCAGCAGTGAACGTGGGGGACAGACACTACAGGAGCAGTACTTC. Encoded protein: CASSERGGQTLQEQYF.

The V and J genes are TRBV29-1 and TRBJ2-7; TRBD1 aligns across 7 bases. The CDR3 has 14 residues. Germline-derived CDR1 and CDR2 are SQVTM and ANQGSEA. V lost 0 bases to trimming and J lost 2 bases; unmatched junction nucleotides: 4. The CDR3 protein is CSVEDPGQTYEQYF. The DNA of the CDR3 is TGCAGCGTTGAAGACCCGGGACAGACCTACGAGCAGTACTTC.

The CDR3 DNA is TGTGCCAGTAGCCCCGGACAGGGCTATCAGCCCCAGCATTTT. It is translated as CASSPGQGYQPQHF. The chain is built from TRBV19 and TRBJ1-5, with TRBD1 matching over 8 bases. Germline V gives CDR1 LNHDA, CDR2 SQIVND (reference sequence). The trim removed 6 bases at V and 5 bases at J, leaving 6 bases unmatched. This CDR3 has 14 amino acids.

This sequence joins TRBV11-1 and TRBJ1-1; D unresolved. The germline V gene encodes CDR1 SGHAT and CDR2 FQDESV (reference sequence). The CDR3 length is 13 residues. With 5 bases removed from V and 5 bases from J, the gap between germline ends came to 12 bases. This CDR3 reads CASSRTEETEAFF. The CDR3 DNA reads TGTGCCAGCAGCCGGACTGAGGAGACTGAAGCTTTCTTT.

The rearrangement uses TRBV24-1 and TRBJ2-1; D is unresolved. The germline CDR1 and CDR2 sequences are KGHDR and SFDVKD. The CDR3 is 16 amino acids. Trimming left V 1 base short and J 6 bases short, with 15 bases between. For the CDR3, the DNA is TGTGCCACCAGTGATTTCACTACCTCCCGCCCCAATGAGCAGTTCTTC. Amino acids: CATSDFTTSRPNEQFF.

V gene TRBV7-3 combines with J gene TRBJ1-1, with 7 nucleotides matching TRBD1. Germline V gene lookup returns CDR1 SGHTA and CDR2 FQGTGA. The CDR3 sequence is 15 residues long. V shed 4 bases and J 4 bases; nucleotides not matched to a gene: 9. The CDR3 sequence is CASSSKQGPLTEAFF. The CDR3 region has the DNA TGTGCCAGCAGCTCTAAACAGGGGCCGCTCACTGAAGCTTTCTTT.

The chain recombines TRBV3-1 (or the pseudogene TRBV3-2) with TRBJ1-1; 7 bases align to TRBD1. This CDR3 has 14 amino acids. V was clipped by 2 bases and J by 4 bases; unmatched bases: 4. Germline values: CDR1 LGHDT, CDR2 YNNKEL (reference sequence). The CDR3 sequence is CASSQNNRGTEAFF. The DNA of the CDR3 is TGTGCCAGCAGCCAAAACAACAGGGGCACTGAAGCTTTCTTT.

The gene calls are TRBV19 and TRBJ1-2; D might be TRBD1 (6 bases). The CDR3 covers 15 residues. The germline gives CDR1 LNHDA, CDR2 SQIVND (reference sequence). V was pared by 7 bases and J by 4 bases, with 19 bases between. The CDR3 DNA follows: TGTGCCAGTATGGGGGTCGGCAGGGGCGTCTATGGCTACACCTTC. Amino acid sequence: CASMGVGRGVYGYTF.

The chain uses TRBV19 and TRBJ1-2; D gene unclear. Germline lookup yields CDR1 LNHDA and CDR2 SQIVND (reference sequence). Between the trimmed V and J ends, which lost 3 bases and 4 bases, there was a span of 9 bases. The CDR3 covers 13 residues. CDR3 amino acids: CASSITKSYGYTF. In nucleotides, the CDR3 is TGTGCCAGTAGTATCACCAAGAGCTATGGCTACACCTTC.

This clone was observed a few times. The chain couples TRBV5-1 to TRBJ1-6; D is undetermined. This CDR3 has 13 residues. Trimming stripped 8 bases from V and 10 bases from J, with 16 bases between. Germline CDR1 and CDR2: SGHRS and YFSETQ. The CDR3 protein is CASGGDAGSPLHF. Written as DNA, the CDR3 is TGCGCCAGTGGAGGAGATGCGGGATCACCCCTCCACTTT.

The chain uses TRBV19 and TRBJ1-2; 9 bases line up with TRBD1. CDR1 is LNHDA, CDR2 SQIVND, per germline (reference sequence). CDR3 length: 15 amino acids. The V and J ends lost 4 bases and 7 bases, in that order; junction bases with no gene match: 10. The CDR3 is CASSTRSDRGAGYTF. For the CDR3, the DNA is TGTGCCAGTAGTACCCGGTCAGACAGGGGGGCTGGCTACACCTTC.

The chain couples TRBV11-2 to TRBJ2-7, with 9 bases that match TRBD2. V shed 10 bases, J shed 0 bases, and the junction held 4 bases outside the gene matches. The CDR3 has 13 amino acids. Per germline, CDR1 SGHAT and CDR2 FQNNGV. The CDR3 is CATAGGNSYEQYF. The CDR3 DNA follows: TGTGCCACCGCGGGGGGGAACTCCTACGAGCAGTACTTC.

The rearrangement uses TRBV28 and TRBJ1-5, with TRBD1 matching over 7 bases. The CDR3 is made up of 14 amino acids. Germline values: CDR1 MDHEN, CDR2 SYDVKM. The trim removed 3 bases at V and 9 bases at J, leaving 8 bases unmatched. CDR3 bases: TGTGCCAGCAGTTTCACAGGGGAGTATCTGCCCCAGCATTTT. It codes for CASSFTGEYLPQHF.